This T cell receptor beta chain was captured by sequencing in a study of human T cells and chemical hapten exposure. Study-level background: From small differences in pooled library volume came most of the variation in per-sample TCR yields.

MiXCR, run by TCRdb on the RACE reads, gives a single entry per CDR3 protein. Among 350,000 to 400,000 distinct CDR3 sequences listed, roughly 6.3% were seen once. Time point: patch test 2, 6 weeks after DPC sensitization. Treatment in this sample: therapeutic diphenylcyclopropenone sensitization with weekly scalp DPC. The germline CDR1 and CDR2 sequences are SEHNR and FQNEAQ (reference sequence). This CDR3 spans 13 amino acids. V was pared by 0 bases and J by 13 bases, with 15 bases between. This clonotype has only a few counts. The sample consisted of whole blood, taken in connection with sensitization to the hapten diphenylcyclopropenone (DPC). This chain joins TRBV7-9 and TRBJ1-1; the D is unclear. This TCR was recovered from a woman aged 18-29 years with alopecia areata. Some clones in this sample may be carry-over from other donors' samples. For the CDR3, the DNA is TGTGCCAGCAGCTTAGCCCCTCCTTCTGTTGTTTTCTTT. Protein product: CASSLAPPSVVFF.